This T cell receptor beta chain was captured by sequencing in a study of T cell repertoires in cytomegalovirus infection. For the study at large: As its CMV epitopes, the study selected recently identified HLA-C-restricted and well-studied HLA-B-restricted targets. Findings and caveats of the study: Pooled public TCR beta family frequency picked out CMV carriers with the relevant HLA. Ex vivo responses were dominated by HLA-C-restricted CMV-specific TCR beta clonotypes.

This CDR3 is built from 16 residues. Worth noting for this clonotype: Its antigen is not identified. A much larger clonotype is one base distant, so this may be a read error.

Via MiXCR, TCRdb re-called the reads, giving one row per CDR3 protein. Found here are about 830,000 distinct CDR3 sequences, 32% of them singletons; the top ten hold under 15%. The TCR was taken from a human donor in good health (CMV status not recorded). Some clones in this sample may be carry-over from other donors' samples. The gene calls are TRBV12-3 or TRBV12-4 and TRBJ2-5; TRBD1 might be the D (6 bases). Sequenced here: cultured CD8+ T cells from PBMCs, sampled from culture after CMV antigen stimulation. The CDR3 DNA follows: TGTACCAGCAGTCCAGATTACGGGACACCCCAAGAGACCCAGTACTTC. Its translation: CTSSPDYGTPQETQYF.